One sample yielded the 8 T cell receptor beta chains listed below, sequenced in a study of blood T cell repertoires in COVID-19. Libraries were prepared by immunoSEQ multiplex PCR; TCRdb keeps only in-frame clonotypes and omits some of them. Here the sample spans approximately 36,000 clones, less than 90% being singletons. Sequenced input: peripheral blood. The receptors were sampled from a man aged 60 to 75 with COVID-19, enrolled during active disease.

CDR3 residues: CAWSGGFDGYTF. CDR3 DNA: TGTGCCTGGTCCGGGGGGTTCGATGGCTACACCTTC. The J gene is TRBJ1-2, the V gene TRBV30; D might be TRBD1 (5 bases). This CDR3 is 12 amino acids long. CDR1 and CDR2 from the germline V gene are GTSNPN and SVGIG (reference sequence). V was trimmed by 5 bases and J by 6 bases, leaving 13 bases between them. Full variable domain (outside the CDR3, taken from reference TRBV30 and TRBJ1-2): SQTIHQWPATLVQPVGSPLSLECTVEGTSNPNLYWYRQAAGRGLQLLFYSVGIGQISSEVPQNLSASRPQDRQFILSSKKLLLSDSGFYLCAWSGGFDGYTFGSGTRLTVV.

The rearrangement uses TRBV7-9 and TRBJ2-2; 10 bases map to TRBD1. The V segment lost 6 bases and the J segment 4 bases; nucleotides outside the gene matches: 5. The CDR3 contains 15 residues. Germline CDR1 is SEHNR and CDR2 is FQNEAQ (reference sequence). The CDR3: CASSQTGGFTGELFF. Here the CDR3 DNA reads TGTGCCAGCAGTCAGACAGGGGGCTTCACCGGGGAGCTGTTTTTT.

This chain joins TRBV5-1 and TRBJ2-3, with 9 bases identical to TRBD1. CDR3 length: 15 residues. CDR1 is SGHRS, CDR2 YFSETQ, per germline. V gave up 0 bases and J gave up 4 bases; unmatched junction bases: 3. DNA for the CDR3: TGCGCCAGCAGCTTGGGGGACAGGGTAGCAGATACGCAGTATTTT. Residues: CASSLGDRVADTQYF.

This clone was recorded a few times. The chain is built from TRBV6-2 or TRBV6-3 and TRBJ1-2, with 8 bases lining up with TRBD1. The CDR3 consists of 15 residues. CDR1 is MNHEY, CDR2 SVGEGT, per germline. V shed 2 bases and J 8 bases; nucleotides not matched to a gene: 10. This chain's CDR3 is CASSYAVGQVGGYTF. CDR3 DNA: TGTGCCAGCAGTTACGCCGTGGGACAGGTCGGCGGCTACACCTTC.

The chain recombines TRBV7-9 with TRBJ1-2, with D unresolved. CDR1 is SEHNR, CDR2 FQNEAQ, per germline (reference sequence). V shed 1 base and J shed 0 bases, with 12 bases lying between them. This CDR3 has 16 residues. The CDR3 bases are TGTGCCAGCAGCTTAGTCCTTCGGGGAGCTAACTATGGCTACACCTTC. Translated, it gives CASSLVLRGANYGYTF.

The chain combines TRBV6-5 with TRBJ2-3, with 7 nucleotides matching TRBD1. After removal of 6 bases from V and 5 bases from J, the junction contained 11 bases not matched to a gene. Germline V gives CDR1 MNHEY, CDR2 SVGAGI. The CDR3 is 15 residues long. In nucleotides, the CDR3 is TGTGCCAGCAGAAAGAGGGGGCGTTCGGGAGATACGCAGTATTTT. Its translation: CASRKRGRSGDTQYF.

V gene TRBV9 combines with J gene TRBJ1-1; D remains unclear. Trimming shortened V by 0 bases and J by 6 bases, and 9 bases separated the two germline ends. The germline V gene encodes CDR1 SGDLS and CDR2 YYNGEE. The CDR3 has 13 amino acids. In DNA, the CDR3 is TGTGCCAGCAGCGTAGTAGGGAGCGCTGAAGCTTTCTTT. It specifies CASSVVGSAEAFF.

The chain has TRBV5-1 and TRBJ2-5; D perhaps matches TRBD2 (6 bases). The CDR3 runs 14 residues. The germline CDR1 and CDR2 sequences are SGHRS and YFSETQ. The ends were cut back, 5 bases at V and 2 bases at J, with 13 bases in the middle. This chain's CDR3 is CASSRGDWQETQYF. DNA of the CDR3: TGCGCCAGCAGTCGCGGGGACTGGCAAGAGACCCAGTACTTC.